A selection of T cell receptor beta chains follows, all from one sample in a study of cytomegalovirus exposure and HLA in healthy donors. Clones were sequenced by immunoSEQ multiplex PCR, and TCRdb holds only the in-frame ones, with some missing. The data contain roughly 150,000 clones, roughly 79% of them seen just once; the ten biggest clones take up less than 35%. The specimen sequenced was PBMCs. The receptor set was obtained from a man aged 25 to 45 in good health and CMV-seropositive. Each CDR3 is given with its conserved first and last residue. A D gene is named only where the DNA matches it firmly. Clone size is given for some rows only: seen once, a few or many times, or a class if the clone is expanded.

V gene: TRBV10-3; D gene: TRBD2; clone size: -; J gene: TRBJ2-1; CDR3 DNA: TGTGCCATCAGTGAGTCCCCGACTAGCGGGACGTCCTACAATGAGCAGTTCTTC; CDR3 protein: CAISESPTSGTSYNEQFF
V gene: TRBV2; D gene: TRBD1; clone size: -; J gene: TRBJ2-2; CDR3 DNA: TGTGCCAGCAAGGGACAGGGTGCGGCCGGGGAGCTGTTTTTT; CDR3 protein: CASKGQGAAGELFF
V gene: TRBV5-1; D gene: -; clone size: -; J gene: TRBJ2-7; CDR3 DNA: TGCGCCAGCAGCCCTGTCGATCAGGATGAGCAGTACTTC; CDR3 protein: CASSPVDQDEQYF
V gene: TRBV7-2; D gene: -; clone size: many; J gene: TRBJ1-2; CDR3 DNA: TGTGCCAGCAGCCCTTCGGGGAACCAAAACTATGGCTACACCTTC; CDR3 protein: CASSPSGNQNYGYTF
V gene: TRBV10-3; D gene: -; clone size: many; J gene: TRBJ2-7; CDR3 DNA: TGTGCCATCAGTGAGACTAACTACGAGCAGTACTTC; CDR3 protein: CAISETNYEQYF
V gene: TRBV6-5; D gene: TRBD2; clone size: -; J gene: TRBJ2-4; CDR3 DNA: TGTGCCAGCAGAAGGACTAGCGCCAAAAACATTCAGTACTTC; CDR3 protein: CASRRTSAKNIQYF
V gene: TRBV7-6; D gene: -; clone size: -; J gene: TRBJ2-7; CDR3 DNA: TGTGCCAGCAGCTTAGTTGGCAACTACGAGCAGTACTTC; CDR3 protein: CASSLVGNYEQYF
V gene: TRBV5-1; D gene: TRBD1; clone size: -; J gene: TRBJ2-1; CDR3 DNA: TGCGCCAGCAGCTTGGCCACAGGGGCATCCTCGCAGTTCTTC; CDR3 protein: CASSLATGASSQFF
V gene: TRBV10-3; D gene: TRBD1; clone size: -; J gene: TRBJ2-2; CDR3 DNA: TGTGCCATCAGCGGGACAGGGGGCACCGGGGAGCTGTTTTTT; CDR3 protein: CAISGTGGTGELFF
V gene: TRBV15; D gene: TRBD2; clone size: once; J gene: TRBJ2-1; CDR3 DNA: TGTGCCACCAGCGGGGCCGGGACTAGCGGGGGGGCCTTTAACCATGAGCAGTTCTTC; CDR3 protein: CATSGAGTSGGAFNHEQFF
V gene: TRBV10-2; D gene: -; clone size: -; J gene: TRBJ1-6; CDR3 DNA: TGCGCCAGCAGTGAGTGGACAGACAGTAATTCACCCCTCCACTTT; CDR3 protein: CASSEWTDSNSPLHF
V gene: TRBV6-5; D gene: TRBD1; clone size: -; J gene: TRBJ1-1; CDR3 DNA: TGTGCCAGCAGTGCCCGGACAGGGGGAACGGCTTTCTTT; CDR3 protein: CASSARTGGTAFF
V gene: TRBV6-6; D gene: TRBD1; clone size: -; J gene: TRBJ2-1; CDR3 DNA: TGTGCCAGCAGTCACTACCGGACAGGGGGCTACAATGAGCAGTTCTTC; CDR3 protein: CASSHYRTGGYNEQFF
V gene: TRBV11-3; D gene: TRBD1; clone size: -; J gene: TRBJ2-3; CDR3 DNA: TGTGCCAGCAGCTCACGAACAGGGGCCCCAGATACGCAGTATTTT; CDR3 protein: CASSSRTGAPDTQYF
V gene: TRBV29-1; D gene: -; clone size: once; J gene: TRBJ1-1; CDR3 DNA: TGCAGCGTTGAAGAGGGCAGGGCCACTGAAGCTTTCTTT; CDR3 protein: CSVEEGRATEAFF
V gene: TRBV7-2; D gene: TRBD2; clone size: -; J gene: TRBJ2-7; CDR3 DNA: TGTGCCAGCAGCTTAGCCGCTAGCGGGAGGGCGGGGGAGCAGTACTTC; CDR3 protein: CASSLAASGRAGEQYF